One T cell receptor beta chain is described in this entry. Its antigen is unidentified. The CDR3 contains 16 residues. Germline V CDR1 and CDR2: SGDLS, YYNGEE. V lost 1 base, J lost 8 bases, and 11 bases stayed unmatched. This sample is part of a study of CD8+CD57+ T cells in acquired aplastic anemia. Patients included in sequencing had previously demonstrated CD8+CD57+ cell expansion by flow cytometry. Profiling that covered TCR beta VDJ and CDR3 relied on genomic DNA as its template. Each CDR3 protein gets one entry after TCRdb re-called the reads with MiXCR. The top ten clones hold approximately 42% of a sample with roughly 250,000 distinct CDR3 sequences, roughly 80% of them seen once. Study results and limitations: Overlapping CD8+ CDR3 repertoires of patients and controls contained 25 to 35 shared sequences.

This TCR was sampled from a human donor with aplastic anemia. The sample was sorted CD4+, CD8+, or CD8+CD57+ T cells (not recorded which) from PBMCs. The chain carries TRBV9 and TRBJ2-1; 8 bases align to TRBD2. CDR3 in DNA: TGTGCCAGCAGCGTATCCGGGGGGGGAGGTCAGGATGAGCAGTTCTTC. Translating it yields CASSVSGGGGQDEQFF.